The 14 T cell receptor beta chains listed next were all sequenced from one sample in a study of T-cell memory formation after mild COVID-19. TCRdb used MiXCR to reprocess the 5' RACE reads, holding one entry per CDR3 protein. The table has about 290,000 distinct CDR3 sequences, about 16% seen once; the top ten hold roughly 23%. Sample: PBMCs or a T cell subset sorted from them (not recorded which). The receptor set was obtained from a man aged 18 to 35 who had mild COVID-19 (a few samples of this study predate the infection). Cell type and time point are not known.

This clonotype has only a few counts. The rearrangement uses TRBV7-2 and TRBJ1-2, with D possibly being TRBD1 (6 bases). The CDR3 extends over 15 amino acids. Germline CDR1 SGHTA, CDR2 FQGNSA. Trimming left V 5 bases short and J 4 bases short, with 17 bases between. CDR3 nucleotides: TGTGCCAGCAGCCGAGAGGGGGGCATAATCTATGGCTACACCTTC. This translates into CASSREGGIIYGYTF.

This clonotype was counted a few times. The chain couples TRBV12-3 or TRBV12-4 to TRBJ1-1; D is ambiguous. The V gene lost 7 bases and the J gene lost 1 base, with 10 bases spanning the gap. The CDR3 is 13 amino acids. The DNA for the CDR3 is TGTGCCAGCACAATATATGAGAACACTGAAGCTTTCTTT. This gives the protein CASTIYENTEAFF.

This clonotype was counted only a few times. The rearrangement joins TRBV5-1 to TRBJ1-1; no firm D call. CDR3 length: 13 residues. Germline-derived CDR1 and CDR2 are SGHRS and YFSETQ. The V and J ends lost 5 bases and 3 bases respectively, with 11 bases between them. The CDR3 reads CASRSQEDTEAFF. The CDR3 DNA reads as TGCGCCAGCAGAAGTCAGGAGGACACTGAAGCTTTCTTT.

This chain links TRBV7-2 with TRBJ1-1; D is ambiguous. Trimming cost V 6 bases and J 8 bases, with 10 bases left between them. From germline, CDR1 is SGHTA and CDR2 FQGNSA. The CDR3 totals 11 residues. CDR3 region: CASSHTEEAFF. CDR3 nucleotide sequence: TGTGCCAGCAGTCATACGGAGGAAGCTTTCTTT.

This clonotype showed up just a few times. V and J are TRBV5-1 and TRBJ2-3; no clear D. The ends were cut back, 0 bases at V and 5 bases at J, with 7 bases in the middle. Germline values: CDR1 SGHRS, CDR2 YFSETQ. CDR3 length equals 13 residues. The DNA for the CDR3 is TGCGCCAGCAGCTTGGAGGCGGTAGATACGCAGTATTTT. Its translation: CASSLEAVDTQYF.

CDR3 DNA: TGTGCCAGCAGCCAGAGCGGGGACGAGCAGTACTTC. Amino acid sequence: CASSQSGDEQYF. V and J are TRBV7-6 and TRBJ2-7, with 7 bases identical to TRBD2. There are 12 residues in the CDR3. Trimming at V came to 5 bases and at J to 5 bases, leaving 3 bases not matched to a gene. Germline-derived CDR1 and CDR2 are SGHVS and FNYEAQ.

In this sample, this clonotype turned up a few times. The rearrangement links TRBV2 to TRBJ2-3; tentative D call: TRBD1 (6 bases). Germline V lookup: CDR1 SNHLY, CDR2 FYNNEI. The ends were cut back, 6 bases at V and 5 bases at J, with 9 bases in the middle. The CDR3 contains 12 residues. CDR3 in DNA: TGTGCCAGCAGGAAACAGGGAGATACGCAGTATTTT. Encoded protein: CASRKQGDTQYF. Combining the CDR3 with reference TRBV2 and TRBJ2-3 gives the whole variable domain EPEVTQTPSHQVTQMGQEVILRCVPISNHLYFYWYRQILGQKVEFLVSFYNNEISEKSEIFDDQFSVERPDGSNFTLKIRSTKLEDSAMYFCASRKQGDTQYFGPGTRLTVL.

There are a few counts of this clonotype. CDR3 nucleotide sequence: TGTGCCAGCAGCCCCGGACAGGAAAGATCACCCCTCCACTTT. Protein sequence: CASSPGQERSPLHF. The rearrangement joins TRBV28 to TRBJ1-6, with TRBD1 identical over 7 bases. This CDR3 spans 14 amino acids. V lost 6 bases, J lost 10 bases, and 9 bases stayed unmatched. Germline CDR1 reads MDHEN; CDR2 reads SYDVKM.

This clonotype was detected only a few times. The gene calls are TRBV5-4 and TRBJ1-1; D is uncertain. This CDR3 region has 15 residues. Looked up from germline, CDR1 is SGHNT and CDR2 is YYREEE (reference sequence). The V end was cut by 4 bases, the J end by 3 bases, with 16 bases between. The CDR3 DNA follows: TGTGCCAGCAGCGCGACGAATAGTCAGTACACTGAAGCTTTCTTT. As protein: CASSATNSQYTEAFF.

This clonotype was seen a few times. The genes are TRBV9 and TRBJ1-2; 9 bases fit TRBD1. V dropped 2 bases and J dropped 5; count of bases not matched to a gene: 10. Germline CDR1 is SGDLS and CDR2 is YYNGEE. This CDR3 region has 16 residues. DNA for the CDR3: TGTGCCAGCAGCGTGGCCGGAGGACAGGGGTATTATGGCTACACCTTC. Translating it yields CASSVAGGQGYYGYTF. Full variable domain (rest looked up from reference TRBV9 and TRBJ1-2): DSGVTQTPKHLITATGQRVTLRCSPRSGDLSVYWYQQSLDQGLQFLIQYYNGEERAKGNILERFSAQQFPDLHSELNLSSLELGDSALYFCASSVAGGQGYYGYTFGSGTRLTVV.

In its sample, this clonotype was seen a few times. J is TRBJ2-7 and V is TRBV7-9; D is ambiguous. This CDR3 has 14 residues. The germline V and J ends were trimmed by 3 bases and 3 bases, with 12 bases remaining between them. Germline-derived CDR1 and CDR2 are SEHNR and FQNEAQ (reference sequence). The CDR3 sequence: CASSLFEGNYEQYF. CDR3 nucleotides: TGTGCCAGCAGCTTGTTTGAAGGAAACTACGAGCAGTACTTC.

CDR3 region: CASSYRRSGVRSGANVLTF. As DNA, the CDR3 is TGTGCCAGCAGTTACAGACGATCGGGGGTGCGGTCTGGGGCCAACGTCCTGACTTTC. The rearrangement joins TRBV6-2 or TRBV6-3 to TRBJ2-6, with D perhaps TRBD2 (6 bases). Trimming took off 2 bases at V and 1 base at J, with 18 bases between the two ends. Germline V gene sequence: CDR1 MNHEY, CDR2 SVGEGT. The CDR3 runs to 19 residues.

CDR3 sequence: CASSQGGGLKQPQHF. Written as DNA, the CDR3 is TGTGCCAGCAGTCAAGGGGGGGGTTTAAAGCAGCCCCAGCATTTT. The chain is built from TRBV12-3 or TRBV12-4 and TRBJ1-5; D is perhaps TRBD1 (6 bases). The CDR3 has 15 amino acids. Trimming removed 5 bases from V and 7 bases from J, with 18 bases in between.

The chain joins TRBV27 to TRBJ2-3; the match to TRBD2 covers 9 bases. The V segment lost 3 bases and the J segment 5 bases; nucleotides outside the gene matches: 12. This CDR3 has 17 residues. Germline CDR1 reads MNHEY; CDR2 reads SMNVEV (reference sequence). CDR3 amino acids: CASSFGGGGVRGDTQYF. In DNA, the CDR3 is TGTGCCAGCAGTTTTGGCGGCGGGGGGGTGCGCGGAGATACGCAGTATTTT.